Listed here are 28 T cell receptor beta chains from one sample, sequenced in a study of a mutant IDH1 vaccine in newly diagnosed glioma. Their target antigens are unknown. Specified time point: week 23, last vaccination. One vaccine dose held 300 ug of mutant IDH1 20-mer peptide and came with topical imiquimod. Some clones are missing from TCRdb's copy, which holds only in-frame ones; the method was immunoSEQ multiplex PCR. In the table there are more than 35,000 clones, approximately 80% of which are singletons. This sample comprised PBMCs, obtained from a glioma patient whose treatment included an IDH1 peptide vaccine. The origin of the receptors is a middle-aged man with glioma.

The V call is TRBV11-3, the J call TRBJ2-7; 7 bases align to TRBD2. The V and J ends lost 2 bases and 1 base, in that order; junction bases with no gene match: 5. The CDR3 is 15 residues long. Germline lookup yields CDR1 SGHNT and CDR2 YENEEA. The CDR3 sequence: CASSLKAGSSYEQYF. The DNA of the CDR3 is TGTGCCAGCAGCTTAAAAGCGGGGTCGTCCTACGAGCAGTACTTC. Using reference TRBV11-3 and TRBJ2-7 for the parts outside the CDR3, the full variable domain is EAGVVQSPRYKIIEKKQPVAFWCNPISGHNTLYWYLQNLGQGPELLIRYENEEAVDDSQLPKDRFSAERLKGVDSTLKIQPAELGDSAVYLCASSLKAGSSYEQYFGPGTRLTVT.

For this clone: This sample includes further DNA sequences coding for the same CDR3. The rearrangement links TRBV9 to TRBJ1-1; D remains unclear. Trimming removed 0 bases from V and 0 bases from J, with 9 bases in between. Looked up from germline, CDR1 is SGDLS and CDR2 is YYNGEE. The CDR3 sequence is 15 residues long. The CDR3 spells CASSVGGRLNTEAFF. Written as DNA, the CDR3 is TGTGCCAGCAGCGTAGGTGGCAGGTTGAACACTGAAGCTTTCTTT. Looking up the rest from reference TRBV9 and TRBJ1-1 gives the full variable domain: DSGVTQTPKHLITATGQRVTLRCSPRSGDLSVYWYQQSLDQGLQFLIQYYNGEERAKGNILERFSAQQFPDLHSELNLSSLELGDSALYFCASSVGGRLNTEAFFGQGTRLTVV.

Here the CDR3 DNA reads TGTGCCAGCAGTGGACCCCGGGGTGGGGAGCTGTTTTTT. The encoded protein is CASSGPRGGELFF. This chain connects TRBV6-1 to TRBJ2-2; D perhaps matches TRBD2 (5 bases). The CDR3 is made up of 13 amino acids. Between the trimmed V and J ends, which lost 4 bases and 8 bases, there was a span of 11 bases. Germline V gene lookup returns CDR1 MNHNS and CDR2 SASEGT.

CDR3 sequence (DNA): TGTGCCAGTAATAGCGGGGCTTCGAATCAGCCCCAGCATTTT. It specifies CASNSGASNQPQHF. V and J are TRBV19 and TRBJ1-5, with D perhaps matching TRBD1 (5 bases). The CDR3 length is 14 residues. The V end was cut by 7 bases, the J end by 4 bases, with 14 bases between. The V gene's germline CDR1 is LNHDA and CDR2 SQIVND (reference sequence).

This clone turned up a few times. This chain uses TRBV6-6 with TRBJ1-4; possible D gene TRBD1, 5 bases. CDR1 and CDR2 (germline): MNHNY, SVGAGI (reference sequence). Trimming shortened V by 5 bases and J by 4 bases, and 17 bases separated the two germline ends. The CDR3 is 16 residues long. This CDR3 reads CASSPMTNGGNEKLFF. DNA for the CDR3: TGTGCCAGCAGTCCGATGACCAATGGGGGTAATGAAAAACTGTTTTTT.

The chain carries TRBV2 and TRBJ2-1, with TRBD2 as a possible D gene (5 bases). V gave up 3 bases and J gave up 1 base, with 19 bases separating them. The V gene's germline CDR1 is SNHLY and CDR2 FYNNEI. This CDR3 region has 18 residues. This chain's CDR3 is CASSDILYSRRSYNEQFF. In DNA, the CDR3 is TGTGCCAGCAGTGATATTTTGTACTCGAGGAGGTCCTACAATGAGCAGTTCTTC.

J is TRBJ2-2 and V is TRBV18; a possible D gene is TRBD1 (5 bases). V was pared by 3 bases and J by 7 bases, with 12 bases between. Germline assignment: CDR1 KGHSH and CDR2 LQKENI. The CDR3 is 14 residues long. The CDR3 protein is CASSPSRVGGELFF. CDR3 bases: TGTGCCAGCTCACCGAGCAGGGTCGGCGGGGAGCTGTTTTTT. Using reference TRBV18 and TRBJ2-2 for the parts outside the CDR3, the full variable domain is NAGVMQNPRHLVRRRGQEARLRCSPMKGHSHVYWYRQLPEEGLKFMVYLQKENIIDESGMPKERFSAEFPKEGPSILRIQQVVRGDSAAYFCASSPSRVGGELFFGEGSRLTVL.

There are a few counts of this clone. V and J are TRBV18 and TRBJ1-1; 8 nucleotides line up with TRBD1. The CDR3 runs 15 residues. The germline V gene has CDR1 KGHSH and CDR2 LQKENI. Losses at the gene ends were 6 bases for V and 5 bases for J; bases not matched to a gene: 11. The CDR3 DNA reads TGTGCCAGCTCGCCCTCCCAGGGGGCGATAACTGAAGCTTTCTTT. It translates to CASSPSQGAITEAFF.

The rearrangement joins TRBV19 to TRBJ1-5; tentatively, D is TRBD1 (5 bases). The germline V gene has CDR1 LNHDA and CDR2 SQIVND (reference sequence). This CDR3 has 15 amino acids. Trimming left V 3 bases short and J 0 bases short, with 9 bases between. The CDR3 loop is CASSIIQGSNQPQHF. The DNA of the CDR3 is TGTGCCAGTAGTATTATCCAGGGTAGCAATCAGCCCCAGCATTTT.

V usage is TRBV14 and J usage is TRBJ2-7, with no clear D. Germline values: CDR1 SGHDN, CDR2 FVKESK. Between the trimmed V and J ends, which lost 4 bases and 1 base, there was a span of 5 bases. This CDR3 is built from 12 residues. CDR3 residues: CASSLKSYEQYF. The CDR3, as DNA: TGTGCCAGCAGCCTAAAATCCTACGAGCAGTACTTC.

The V gene is TRBV27, the J gene TRBJ2-1, with D hard to call. Germline V lookup: CDR1 MNHEY, CDR2 SMNVEV (reference sequence). The CDR3 contains 15 residues. Trimming removed 1 base at V and 1 base at J, with 8 bases between. The CDR3 loop reads CASSLLPTSYNEQFF. The CDR3 nucleotides read TGTGCCAGCAGTTTATTGCCTACGTCCTACAATGAGCAGTTCTTC.

This chain connects TRBV5-4 to TRBJ2-3, with D perhaps assigned TRBD1 or TRBD2 (6 bases each). The CDR3 consists of 12 residues. From germline, CDR1 is SGHNT and CDR2 YYREEE (reference sequence). For the CDR3, the DNA is TGTGCGGGGGGCGGTAGCACAGATACGCAGTATTTT. It specifies CAGGGSTDTQYF.

CDR3 amino acids: CASSLDGTYTEAFF. The CDR3 DNA reads as TGTGCCAGCAGCTTAGACGGGACGTACACTGAAGCTTTCTTT. This chain joins TRBV11-2 and TRBJ1-1; the D gene is possibly TRBD1 (5 bases). From germline, CDR1 is SGHAT and CDR2 FQNNGV. Between the trimmed V and J ends, which lost 0 bases and 3 bases, there was a span of 8 bases. The CDR3 runs 14 residues. The full variable domain, its missing parts supplied by reference TRBV11-2 and TRBJ1-1, is EAGVAQSPRYKIIEKRQSVAFWCNPISGHATLYWYQQILGQGPKLLIQFQNNGVVDDSQLPKDRFSAERLKGVDSTLKIQPAKLEDSAVYLCASSLDGTYTEAFFGQGTRLTVV.

Only a few counts were recorded for this clone. V and J are TRBV18 and TRBJ2-3, with 7 bases identical to TRBD2. The junction had 3 bases not matched to a gene; V was cut back by 2 bases and J by 1 base. The CDR3 contains 15 residues. In germline, CDR1 is KGHSH, CDR2 LQKENI. The CDR3 region is CASSPSRGGTDTQYF. The CDR3 DNA is TGTGCCAGCTCACCATCCCGGGGGGGCACAGATACGCAGTATTTT. Full variable domain (missing parts from reference TRBV18 and TRBJ2-3): NAGVMQNPRHLVRRRGQEARLRCSPMKGHSHVYWYRQLPEEGLKFMVYLQKENIIDESGMPKERFSAEFPKEGPSILRIQQVVRGDSAAYFCASSPSRGGTDTQYFGPGTRLTVL.

The chain employs TRBV15 and TRBJ2-2; possible D gene TRBD1, 5 bases. V lost 1 base and J 7 bases, leaving 22 bases between the germline ends. The CDR3 has 18 residues. Germline V lookup: CDR1 LNHNV, CDR2 YYDKDF (reference sequence). The CDR3 sequence is CATSRVLKRRTHDGELFF. The DNA of the CDR3 is TGTGCCACCAGCAGAGTTCTAAAACGAAGGACACATGACGGGGAGCTGTTTTTT.

This rearrangement joins TRBV28 to TRBJ2-7; tentatively, D is TRBD1 or TRBD2 (5 bases each). The CDR3 consists of 14 residues. V lost 3 bases to trimming and J lost 2 bases, with 11 bases between them. CDR1 is MDHEN and CDR2 is SYDVKM in the germline V gene. This chain's CDR3 is CASSLSGPPYEQYF. CDR3 in DNA: TGTGCCAGCAGTTTGTCGGGGCCTCCCTACGAGCAGTACTTC.

CDR3 bases: TGCGCCAGCCAACCGGGGGGGCAGACCACAGATACGCAGTATTTT. It specifies CASQPGGQTTDTQYF. The chain employs TRBV5-1 and TRBJ2-3; 8 positions agree with TRBD2. The CDR3 runs 15 residues. The germline V gene has CDR1 SGHRS and CDR2 YFSETQ. V trimming: 7 bases; J trimming: 2 bases; junction bases outside the gene matches: 9. The complete variable domain, with remaining parts taken from reference TRBV5-1 and TRBJ2-3, reads KAGVTQTPRYLIKTRGQQVTLSCSPISGHRSVSWYQQTPGQGLQFLFEYFSETQRNKGNFPGRFSGRQFSNSRSEMNVSTLELGDSALYLCASQPGGQTTDTQYFGPGTRLTVL.

The J gene is TRBJ1-6, the V gene TRBV4-3; D not resolved. CDR1 LGHNA and CDR2 YSLEER come from the germline V gene. Deletions cut 0 bases from V and 7 bases from J, with 7 bases between. The CDR3 spans 14 residues. The CDR3 DNA reads TGCGCCAGCAGCCAAGATTTGAGAAATTCACCCCTCCACTTT. Translation gives CASSQDLRNSPLHF.

The rearrangement uses TRBV10-1 and TRBJ2-5; 9 bases match TRBD1. Germline assignment: CDR1 WNHNN and CDR2 SYGVQD (reference sequence). The CDR3 consists of 16 residues. J was trimmed by 1 base and V by 3 bases; bases with no gene match: 6. The CDR3 reads CASSDTGGPSQETQYF. The CDR3 coding sequence is TGCGCCAGCAGTGACACAGGGGGCCCCAGCCAAGAGACCCAGTACTTC.

This clone was picked up one time. The chain joins TRBV14 to TRBJ2-7; D is unresolved. CDR1 is SGHDN, CDR2 FVKESK, per germline. The CDR3 is 16 amino acids. The ends were cut back, 4 bases at V and 0 bases at J, with 16 bases in the middle. The CDR3 bases are TGTGCCAGCAGCCCCATAGCAGGCTCCAGCTCCTACGAGCAGTACTTC. This gives the protein CASSPIAGSSSYEQYF.

This chain joins TRBV7-2 and TRBJ1-3; 7 nucleotides match TRBD1. The germline V gene has CDR1 SGHTA and CDR2 FQGNSA. This CDR3 region has 13 residues. V shed 5 bases, J shed 4 bases, and the junction held 2 bases outside the gene matches. CDR3 region: CASSRGPGNTIYF. The CDR3 DNA reads TGTGCCAGCAGCAGGGGGCCCGGAAACACCATATATTTT.

The chain uses TRBV12-5 and TRBJ1-1; D not certain. The germline V gene has CDR1 LGHNT and CDR2 FRNRAP. The CDR3 covers 14 residues. The V end was cut by 1 base, the J end by 1 base, with 7 bases between. The chain's CDR3 is CASGLEIPNTEAFF. The CDR3 nucleotides are TGTGCTAGTGGTTTGGAAATTCCGAACACTGAAGCTTTCTTT.

The V call is TRBV27, the J call TRBJ2-7; D is uncertain. The CDR3 totals 12 residues. CDR1 is MNHEY and CDR2 is SMNVEV in the germline V gene (reference sequence). V was pared by 6 bases and J by 4 bases, with 10 bases between. CDR3 bases: TGTGCCAGCAGGGGGTTGTCGTACGAGCAGTACTTC. Encoded protein: CASRGLSYEQYF.

V gene TRBV9 combines with J gene TRBJ2-3, with TRBD2 matching 7 bases. V trimming: 4 bases; J trimming: 4 bases; junction bases outside the gene matches: 21. The length of the CDR3 is 19 residues. The germline gives CDR1 SGDLS, CDR2 YYNGEE. The CDR3 nucleotides are TGTGCCAGCAGCACAACCCCGTTTTTAGCGGGTAGGGGCCCAGATACGCAGTATTTT. Translating it yields CASSTTPFLAGRGPDTQYF.

The V gene is TRBV25-1, the J gene TRBJ1-1; the D is unclear. This CDR3 is built from 12 residues. Germline lookup yields CDR1 MGHDK and CDR2 SYGVNS. Trimming cost V 4 bases and J 10 bases, with 13 bases left between them. The CDR3, as DNA: TGTGCCAGCAGTGTCGGCCCCGTCGGAGCTTTCTTT. It yields the protein CASSVGPVGAFF. The full variable domain, in which reference TRBV25-1 and TRBJ1-1 provide the parts outside the CDR3, is EADIYQTPRYLVIGTGKKITLECSQTMGHDKMYWYQQDPGMELHLIHYSYGVNSTEKGDLSSESTVSRIRTEHFPLTLESARPSHTSQYLCASSVGPVGAFFGQGTRLTVV.

The chain couples TRBV4-1 to TRBJ1-3, with D unresolved. The CDR3 is 21 residues long. The ends were cut back, 3 bases at V and 0 bases at J, with 27 bases in the middle. CDR1 and CDR2 from the germline V gene are MGHRA and YSYEKL. In DNA, the CDR3 is TGCGCCAGCAGCCAGCACACCCGGACGGGCGATACAATATCCTCTGGAAACACCATATATTTT. It is translated as CASSQHTRTGDTISSGNTIYF.

J is TRBJ1-5 and V is TRBV6-6, with 7 bases that match TRBD1. This CDR3 is 14 amino acids long. Germline V lookup: CDR1 MNHNY, CDR2 SVGAGI (reference sequence). V shed 2 bases, J shed 4 bases, and the junction held 2 bases outside the gene matches. The CDR3 sequence: CASSYQGGNQPQHF. The CDR3 nucleotides read TGTGCCAGCAGTTACCAGGGGGGGAATCAGCCCCAGCATTTT.

V usage is TRBV18 and J usage is TRBJ2-2, with D possibly being TRBD2 (5 bases). Germline V gene sequence: CDR1 KGHSH, CDR2 LQKENI. V was shortened by 3 bases and J by 6 bases, with 8 bases between the two germline ends. This CDR3 contains 13 residues. The CDR3 bases are TGTGCCAGCTCACCTAGGGAGTCCGGGGAGCTGTTTTTT. Translation: CASSPRESGELFF.